The rows below give T cell receptor beta chains drawn from one sample of a study of T cell repertoires in cytomegalovirus infection. TCRdb re-analysed the reads in MiXCR, keeping a single row per CDR3 protein. The sample has 250,000 to 400,000 distinct CDR3 sequences; roughly 25% are singletons. The antigens these receptors bind are not known. Specimen: cultured PBMCs, collected from culture after CMV antigen stimulation. These receptors came from a human donor in good health (CMV status not recorded). Some clones in this sample may be carry-over from other donors' samples. The CDR3 runs from the conserved cysteine through the conserved F or W. Part of the rows lack a size; the others show once, few, many or a class for expanded clones.

CSASRPPNSYNEQFF	TRBV20-1	TRBJ2-1	-
CSVAHLTRGPSYEQYF	TRBV29-1	TRBJ2-7	few
CASSFARSGNQPQHF	TRBV7-8	TRBJ1-5	few
CASSMEGRTGRTGELFF	TRBV19	TRBJ2-2	few
CASMGQGAPMQFF	TRBV6-2/TRBV6-3	TRBJ2-1	few
CASSQLFKLAEGYNEQFF	TRBV4-3	TRBJ2-1	many
CASSLHLPGELFF	TRBV12-3/TRBV12-4	TRBJ2-2	-
CASKNVIIDEQFF	TRBV2	TRBJ2-1	once
CASSDFVAGSSNEQFF	TRBV2	TRBJ2-1	once
CASSQGTNRDEQFF	TRBV4-1	TRBJ2-1	-
CASSPSSGPVYEQYF	TRBV7-9	TRBJ2-7	many
CASSPTVAGGGADTQYF	TRBV12-3/TRBV12-4	TRBJ2-3	few
CASSLKRAPAGGQNEQFF	TRBV7-9	TRBJ2-1	many
CASRSGDSNQPQHF	TRBV6-2/TRBV6-3	TRBJ1-5	-
CASSLVFAETQYF	TRBV7-2	TRBJ2-5	many
CSARRGGLNNEQFF	TRBV20-1	TRBJ2-1	few
CASSPLRGQAARITEAFF	TRBV7-6	TRBJ1-1	many
CASSLGQGFNYGYTF	TRBV7-4	TRBJ1-2	-
CASSGRARPYEQYF	TRBV28	TRBJ2-7	-
CSARVRESTDEQFF	TRBV20-1	TRBJ2-1	few
CASSLGRGFRNTEAFF	TRBV5-6	TRBJ1-1	once
CASSGGALSYGYTF	TRBV9	TRBJ1-2	few
CASSFGLAGAWEQYF	TRBV7-6	TRBJ2-7	many
CASSYQKRDTQYF	TRBV7-2	TRBJ2-3	-
CASSGRGGSYNEQFF	TRBV6-2/TRBV6-3	TRBJ2-1	-
CASSRNMLGQGDEQFF	TRBV7-3	TRBJ2-1	-
CASSFGTTDTQYF	TRBV28	TRBJ2-3	many
CASSYSGLAGGWINEQFF	TRBV6-2/TRBV6-3	TRBJ2-1	-
CSARDTGSPIQNTGELFF	TRBV20-1	TRBJ2-2	-
CASSSPDREFNEQFF	TRBV11-3	TRBJ2-1	-
CASSIDLAGVNEQYF	TRBV19	TRBJ2-7	-
CASSYGRTGELFF	TRBV6-5	TRBJ2-2	few
CASSLTFTGSGLETQYF	TRBV7-2	TRBJ2-5	many
CASTLGRYDTDTQYF	TRBV6-5	TRBJ2-3	-
CASRMTSGQETQYF	TRBV19	TRBJ2-5	few
CASSTGGGFGYTF	TRBV7-2	TRBJ1-2	-
CASSSDRVHGYTF	TRBV12-3/TRBV12-4	TRBJ1-2	-
CASSWGSSYNEQFF	TRBV6-2/TRBV6-3	TRBJ2-1	-
CASSPALGYEQYF	TRBV7-8	TRBJ2-7	-
CAGRGGEETQYF	TRBV7-9	TRBJ2-5	many
CASRNSGSYEQYF	TRBV6-2/TRBV6-3	TRBJ2-7	many
CASSYTAGGASTEAFF	TRBV6-2/TRBV6-3	TRBJ1-1	few
CASSLASLGRGAGANVLTF	TRBV7-6	TRBJ2-6	-
CASSYSHTDTQYF	TRBV6-8	TRBJ2-3	-
CASSLRAPGLAVYNEQFF	TRBV7-3	TRBJ2-1	few
CASSLASGRLYEQFF	TRBV7-9	TRBJ2-1	few
CSARVRERAGNTIYF	TRBV20-1	TRBJ1-3	-
CASSYTGTSSEQFF	TRBV6-6	TRBJ2-1	-